This entry lists 10 T cell receptor beta chains sequenced from one sample in a study of long-term antiretroviral therapy in people with HIV (dated by TCRdb to 2021 to 2024). The immunoSEQ hsTCRB v3.0 assay was used at survey level resolution to sequence the TRB variable region. Held by TCRdb, this immuneACCESS table contains in-frame sequences only and omits some clones. Under half of the omission traces to an unresolved V gene where checked; the cause of the rest is unknown. The sample has around 25,000 clones on record, more than 85% of them singletons. The top ten hold approximately 3.9% of the sample. Source: unsorted PBMCs, taken 1.9 years after starting antiretroviral therapy. The receptors shown here come from a woman aged 30 to 39 with HIV.

This sequence joins TRBV7-6 and TRBJ2-6; the match to TRBD1 covers 7 bases. Germline assignment: CDR1 SGHVS and CDR2 FNYEAQ. This CDR3 has 15 amino acids. V lost 3 bases to trimming and J lost 2 bases; unmatched junction nucleotides: 1. The DNA of the CDR3 is TGTGCCAGCAGCTTGCAGGGGGCTGGGGCCAACGTCCTGACTTTC. This codes for CASSLQGAGANVLTF.

This clone is categorized as large. V usage is TRBV27 and J usage is TRBJ2-2; D remains ambiguous. The CDR3 length is 12 residues. V was pared by 5 bases and J by 3 bases, with 4 bases between. Germline lookup yields CDR1 MNHEY and CDR2 SMNVEV (reference sequence). As DNA, the CDR3 is TGTGCCAGCAGTCCCTACACCGGGGAGCTGTTTTTT. It specifies CASSPYTGELFF.

The chain employs TRBV10-3 and TRBJ1-1; D possibly corresponds to TRBD1 (5 bases). V lost 10 bases and J lost 6, with 18 bases in between. CDR1 and CDR2 (germline): ENHRY, SYGVKD. The length of the CDR3 is 13 residues. The CDR3 protein is CATLSTGGAEAFF. The DNA for the CDR3 is TGTGCCACACTCAGCACCGGGGGGGCTGAAGCTTTCTTT.

The rearrangement uses TRBV6-1 and TRBJ2-1; D may be TRBD1 (5 bases). Germline V gene sequence: CDR1 MNHNS, CDR2 SASEGT. This CDR3 contains 16 residues. V was trimmed by 1 base and J by 0 bases, leaving 10 bases between them. The CDR3 DNA follows: TGTGCCAGCAGTGAAGAGGGGTACAGCTCCTACAATGAGCAGTTCTTC. Residues: CASSEEGYSSYNEQFF.

This clone was counted between two and nine times. The V and J genes are TRBV10-1 and TRBJ2-6; no reliable D call. Germline-derived CDR1 and CDR2 are WNHNN and SYGVQD (reference sequence). The CDR3 consists of 14 residues. Trimming cost V 3 bases and J 2 bases, with 5 bases left between them. The CDR3 reads CASSEGTGANVLTF. Here the CDR3 DNA reads TGCGCCAGCAGTGAAGGGACTGGGGCCAACGTCCTGACTTTC.

J is TRBJ2-7 and V is TRBV5-1; D is uncertain. This CDR3 has 16 amino acids. The V end lost 5 bases, the J end lost 5 bases, and 23 bases lay between the germline ends. Germline CDR1 SGHRS, CDR2 YFSETQ. CDR3 coding DNA: TGCGCCAGCAGTTTATCAGCGAACCAAGGCGTGAACGAGCAGTACTTC. Residues: CASSLSANQGVNEQYF.

V is TRBV27 and J is TRBJ1-4, with D perhaps TRBD1 (5 bases). This CDR3 is 15 amino acids long. V gave up 0 bases and J gave up 7 bases, with 12 bases separating them. Per the germline V gene, CDR1 is MNHEY and CDR2 is SMNVEV (reference sequence). CDR3 DNA sequence: TGTGCCAGCAGTTTATCGGGGGGATTGGGTGAAAAACTGTTTTTT. Its protein is CASSLSGGLGEKLFF.

The CDR3 reads CASSGQVWNTEAFF. The CDR3 coding sequence is TGTGCCAGCAGTGGACAGGTCTGGAACACTGAAGCTTTCTTT. The chain joins TRBV6-1 to TRBJ1-1, with D maybe TRBD1 (6 bases). The CDR3 contains 14 residues. Germline CDR1 MNHNS, CDR2 SASEGT. The ends were cut back, 4 bases at V and 1 base at J, with 10 bases in the middle.

This clone was picked up a small number of times. The chain is built from TRBV27 and TRBJ1-6; no clear D gene. Germline CDR1 is MNHEY and CDR2 is SMNVEV (reference sequence). The V end lost 6 bases, the J end lost 9 bases, and 18 bases lay between the germline ends. The CDR3 is 15 residues long. The chain's CDR3 is CASSYEGSLSSPLHF. The CDR3 nucleotides read TGTGCCAGCAGCTATGAGGGTAGCCTTAGTTCACCCCTCCACTTT.

This sequence joins TRBV6-6 and TRBJ1-6; the D is unclear. Germline lookup yields CDR1 MNHNY and CDR2 SVGAGI (reference sequence). CDR3 size: 15 residues. V gave up 6 bases and J gave up 0 bases, with 9 bases separating them. CDR3 nucleotides: TGTGCCAGCAGCAGACTCAGCTCCTATAATTCACCCCTCCACTTT. Translating it yields CASSRLSSYNSPLHF.